This T cell receptor (beta chain) was obtained from a study of T cells in Graves' hyperthyroidism and ophthalmopathy. Stable Graves' hyperthyroidism denoted no ophthalmopathy progression over 18 months. Exclusion of a patient resulted from uncontrolled infection, other autoimmune disease, pregnancy or lactation. Diagnosis rested on symptoms, serum thyroxine and TRAb, thyroid ultrasound, and orbital computed tomography. Trimming pared 2 bases from V and 6 bases from J, leaving 7 bases between. Per germline, CDR1 ENHRY and CDR2 SYGVKD. The CDR3 runs 12 residues. General observations from the study: Blood also showed most of the thyroid clonotypes that were expanded above 0.001.

With regard to this clonotype: Its specificity is not known.

Regions amplified from RNA transcripts were the TCR beta CDR3 regions. HTBI primers drove first-round RT-PCR of the TCR CDR3. TCRdb called the multiplex PCR reads again in MiXCR, with one record for every CDR3 protein. The sample carries some 510,000 distinct CDR3 sequences, 46% recorded once. This receptor was identified in a woman aged 18-29 years with Graves' hyperthyroidism. The chain carries TRBV10-3 and TRBJ1-2; D call uncertain. Sequenced: peripheral blood or thyroid tissue (not recorded which). The CDR3 region is CAISEGFHGYTF. The CDR3 coding sequence is TGTGCCATCAGTGAGGGCTTCCATGGCTACACCTTC.